This TCR beta chain derives from a study of patients and donors after allogeneic stem cell transplantation. The CDR3 extends over 14 amino acids. CDR1 is SGDLS, CDR2 YYNGEE, per germline. V was clipped by 2 bases and J by 6 bases, with 11 bases between them. TCRdb redid the calling of the RT-PCR reads with MiXCR, one entry per CDR3 protein. The sample records about 960,000 distinct CDR3 sequences, 18% being singletons. In this sample, this clonotype turned up a few times. This clonotype was obtained from a human donor who was either an allogeneic HSCT recipient or a stem cell or donor lymphocyte infusion donor (not recorded which). It is not recorded whose cells these are; they may come from a transplant donor. The sample was blood, either unsorted or a sorted T cell fraction (not recorded which). The V call is TRBV9, the J call TRBJ2-2, with D unclear. The CDR3 nucleotides read TGTGCCAGCAGCGTTGACCCCCGCCCCGGGGAGCTGTTTTTT. It encodes CASSVDPRPGELFF.